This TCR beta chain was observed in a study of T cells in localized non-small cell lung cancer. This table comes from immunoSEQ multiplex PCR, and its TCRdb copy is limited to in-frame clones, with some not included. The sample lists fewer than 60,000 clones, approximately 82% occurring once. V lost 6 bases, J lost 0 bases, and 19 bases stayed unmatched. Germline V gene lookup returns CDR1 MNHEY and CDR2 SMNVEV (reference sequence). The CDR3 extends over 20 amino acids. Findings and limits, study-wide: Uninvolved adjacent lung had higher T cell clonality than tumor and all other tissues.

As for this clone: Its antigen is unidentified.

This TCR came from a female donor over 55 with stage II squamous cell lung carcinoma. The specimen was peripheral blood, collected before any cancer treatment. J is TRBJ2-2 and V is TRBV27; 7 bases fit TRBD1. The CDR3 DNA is TGTGCCAGCAGCCTCCGCCGAATCATTACAGGGGATACGAACACCGGGGAGCTGTTTTTT. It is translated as CASSLRRIITGDTNTGELFF.